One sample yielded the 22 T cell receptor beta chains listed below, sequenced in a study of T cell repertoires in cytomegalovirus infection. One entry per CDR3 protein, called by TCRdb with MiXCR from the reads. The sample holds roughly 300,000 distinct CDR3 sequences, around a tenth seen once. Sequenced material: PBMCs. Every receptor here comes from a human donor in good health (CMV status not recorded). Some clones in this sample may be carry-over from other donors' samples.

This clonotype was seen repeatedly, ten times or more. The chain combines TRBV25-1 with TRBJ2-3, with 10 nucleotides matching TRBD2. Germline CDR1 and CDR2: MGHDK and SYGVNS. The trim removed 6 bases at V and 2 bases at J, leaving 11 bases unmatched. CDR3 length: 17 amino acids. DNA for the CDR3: TGTGCCAGCAGAGGGGGGGTAGCGGGGGGCGCCACAGATACGCAGTATTTT. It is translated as CASRGGVAGGATDTQYF.

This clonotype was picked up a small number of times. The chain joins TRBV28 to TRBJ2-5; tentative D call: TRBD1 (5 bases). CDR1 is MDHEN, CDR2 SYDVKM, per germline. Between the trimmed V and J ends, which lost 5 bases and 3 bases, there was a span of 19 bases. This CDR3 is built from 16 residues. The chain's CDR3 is CASSRPRNPREETQYF. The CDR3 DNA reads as TGTGCCAGCAGTCGTCCTCGGAACCCCAGGGAAGAGACCCAGTACTTC.

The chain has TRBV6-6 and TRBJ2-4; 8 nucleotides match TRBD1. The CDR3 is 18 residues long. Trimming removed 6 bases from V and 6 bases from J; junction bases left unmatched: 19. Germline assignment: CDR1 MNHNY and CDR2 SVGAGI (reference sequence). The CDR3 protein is CASRDYDRGSGRRNIQYF. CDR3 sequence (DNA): TGTGCCAGCAGGGACTACGACAGGGGCTCAGGGAGGAGAAACATTCAGTACTTC.

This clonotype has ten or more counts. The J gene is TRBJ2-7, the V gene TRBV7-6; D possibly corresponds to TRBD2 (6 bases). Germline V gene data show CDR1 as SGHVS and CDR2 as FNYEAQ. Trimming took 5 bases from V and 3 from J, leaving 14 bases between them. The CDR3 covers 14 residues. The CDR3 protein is CASSAGPLGYEQYF. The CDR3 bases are TGTGCCAGCAGCGCGGGACCCCTGGGCTACGAGCAGTACTTC.

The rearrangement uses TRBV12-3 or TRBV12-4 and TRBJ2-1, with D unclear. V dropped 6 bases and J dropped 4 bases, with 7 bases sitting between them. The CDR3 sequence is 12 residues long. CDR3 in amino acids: CASSFRYNEQFF. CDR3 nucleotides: TGTGCCAGCAGCTTCAGGTACAATGAGCAGTTCTTC.

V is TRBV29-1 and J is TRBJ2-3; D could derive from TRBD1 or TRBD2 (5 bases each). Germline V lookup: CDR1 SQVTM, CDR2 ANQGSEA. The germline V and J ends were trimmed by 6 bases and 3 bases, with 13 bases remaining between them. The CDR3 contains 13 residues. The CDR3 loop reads CSVQGAGTDTQYF. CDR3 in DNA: TGCAGCGTCCAGGGAGCCGGTACAGATACGCAGTATTTT.

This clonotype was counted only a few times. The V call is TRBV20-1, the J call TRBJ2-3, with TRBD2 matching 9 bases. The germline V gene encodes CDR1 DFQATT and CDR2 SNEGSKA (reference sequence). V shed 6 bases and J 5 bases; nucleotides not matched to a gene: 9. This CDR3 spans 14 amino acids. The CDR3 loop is CSANEGLAGDTQYF. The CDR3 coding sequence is TGCAGTGCCAATGAGGGACTAGCCGGAGATACGCAGTATTTT.

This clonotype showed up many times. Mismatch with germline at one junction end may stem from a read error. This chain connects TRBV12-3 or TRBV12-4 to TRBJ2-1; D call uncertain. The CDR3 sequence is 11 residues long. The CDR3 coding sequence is TGTGCCAGCAGTTTTCTGTATACATGGTCCTTC. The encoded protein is CASSFLYTWSF.

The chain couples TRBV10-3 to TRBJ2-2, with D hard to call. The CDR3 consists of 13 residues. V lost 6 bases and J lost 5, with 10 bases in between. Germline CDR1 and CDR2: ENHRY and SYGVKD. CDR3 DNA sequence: TGTGCCATCAGCCGGCAGGCAACCGGGGAGCTGTTTTTT. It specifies CAISRQATGELFF.

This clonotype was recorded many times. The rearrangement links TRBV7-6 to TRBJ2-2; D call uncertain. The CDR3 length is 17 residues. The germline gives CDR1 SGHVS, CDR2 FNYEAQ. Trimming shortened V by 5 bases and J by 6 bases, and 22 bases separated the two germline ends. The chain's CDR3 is CASSLHPGSTPAGELFF. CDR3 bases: TGTGCCAGCAGCCTCCACCCAGGCTCAACACCCGCCGGGGAGCTGTTTTTT. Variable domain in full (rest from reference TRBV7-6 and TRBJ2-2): GAGVSQSPRYKVTKRGQDVALRCDPISGHVSLYWYRQALGQGPEFLTYFNYEAQQDKSGLPNDRFSAERPEGSISTLTIQRTEQRDSAMYRCASSLHPGSTPAGELFFGEGSRLTVL.

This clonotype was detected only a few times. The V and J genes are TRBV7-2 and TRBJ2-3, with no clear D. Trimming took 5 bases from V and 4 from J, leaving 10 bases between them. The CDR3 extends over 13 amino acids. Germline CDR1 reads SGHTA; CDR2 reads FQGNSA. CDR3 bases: TGTGCCAGCAGCGGCAGCTGGTCAGATACGCAGTATTTT. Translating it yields CASSGSWSDTQYF. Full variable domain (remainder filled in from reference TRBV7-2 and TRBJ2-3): GAGVSQSPSNKVTEKGKDVELRCDPISGHTALYWYRQSLGQGLEFLIYFQGNSAPDKSGLPSDRFSAERTGGSVSTLTIQRTQQEDSAVYLCASSGSWSDTQYFGPGTRLTVL.

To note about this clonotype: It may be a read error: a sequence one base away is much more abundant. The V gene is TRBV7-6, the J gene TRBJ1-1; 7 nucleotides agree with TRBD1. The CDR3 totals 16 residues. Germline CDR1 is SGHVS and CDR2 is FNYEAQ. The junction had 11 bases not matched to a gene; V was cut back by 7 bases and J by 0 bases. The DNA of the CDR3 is TGTGCCAGCAACCAAAGGACAGGCCAAATGAACACTGAAGCTTTCTTT. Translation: CASNQRTGQMNTEAFF.

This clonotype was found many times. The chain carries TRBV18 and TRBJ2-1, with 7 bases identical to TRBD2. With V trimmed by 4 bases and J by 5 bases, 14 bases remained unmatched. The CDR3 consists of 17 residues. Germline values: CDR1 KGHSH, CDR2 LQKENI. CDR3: CASSRLTSERVNNEQFF. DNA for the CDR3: TGTGCCAGCTCACGACTTACTAGCGAGCGGGTAAACAATGAGCAGTTCTTC.

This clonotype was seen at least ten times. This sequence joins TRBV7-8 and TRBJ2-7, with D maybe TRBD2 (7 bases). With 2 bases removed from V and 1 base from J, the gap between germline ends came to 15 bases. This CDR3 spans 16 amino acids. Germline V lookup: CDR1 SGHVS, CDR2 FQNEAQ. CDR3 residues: CASSLWGQRGSYEQYF. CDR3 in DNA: TGTGCCAGCAGCTTATGGGGGCAGCGGGGATCCTACGAGCAGTACTTC.

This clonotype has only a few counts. DNA of the CDR3: TGTGCCAGCAGCTCGGGACAGAAGATCGAAAAACTGTTTTTT. This encodes CASSSGQKIEKLFF. The rearrangement uses TRBV5-4 and TRBJ1-4, with 7 bases aligning to TRBD1. Trimming took 3 bases from V and 8 from J; bases not matched to a gene: 7. Germline V gene lookup returns CDR1 SGHNT and CDR2 YYREEE (reference sequence). The CDR3 consists of 14 residues.

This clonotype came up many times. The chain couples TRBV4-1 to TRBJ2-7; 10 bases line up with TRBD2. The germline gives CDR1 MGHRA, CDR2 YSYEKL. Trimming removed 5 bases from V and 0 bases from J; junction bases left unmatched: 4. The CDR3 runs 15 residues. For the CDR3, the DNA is TGCGCCAGCAGCGGACTAGCGGCTAGCTCCTACGAGCAGTACTTC. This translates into CASSGLAASSYEQYF.

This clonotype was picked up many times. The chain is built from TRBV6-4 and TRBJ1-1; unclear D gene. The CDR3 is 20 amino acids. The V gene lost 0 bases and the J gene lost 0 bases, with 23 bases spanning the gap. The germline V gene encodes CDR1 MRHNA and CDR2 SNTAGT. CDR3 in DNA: TGTGCCAGCAGTGACTCGAAGGTTGGGATTTATCTAAAGATGAACACTGAAGCTTTCTTT. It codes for CASSDSKVGIYLKMNTEAFF.

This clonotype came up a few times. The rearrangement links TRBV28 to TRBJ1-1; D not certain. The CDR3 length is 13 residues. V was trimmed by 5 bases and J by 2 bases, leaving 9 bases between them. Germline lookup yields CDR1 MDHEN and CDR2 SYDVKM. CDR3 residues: CASSIPLNTEAFF. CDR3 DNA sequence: TGTGCCAGCAGTATTCCTTTAAACACTGAAGCTTTCTTT.

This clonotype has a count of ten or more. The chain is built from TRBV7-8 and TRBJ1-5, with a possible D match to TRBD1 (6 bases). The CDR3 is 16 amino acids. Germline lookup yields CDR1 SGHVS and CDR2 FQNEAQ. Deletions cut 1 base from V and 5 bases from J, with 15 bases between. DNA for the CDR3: TGTGCCAGCAGCTTAGTGGAAGCGGGGGCAGATCAGCCCCAGCATTTT. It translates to CASSLVEAGADQPQHF.

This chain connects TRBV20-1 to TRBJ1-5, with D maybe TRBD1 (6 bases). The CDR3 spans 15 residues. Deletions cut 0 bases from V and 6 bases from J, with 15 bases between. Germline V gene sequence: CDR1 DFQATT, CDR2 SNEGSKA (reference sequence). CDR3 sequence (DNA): TGCAGTGCTAGAGATCCCGGGGGCAAGAGTCAGCCCCAGCATTTT. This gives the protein CSARDPGGKSQPQHF.

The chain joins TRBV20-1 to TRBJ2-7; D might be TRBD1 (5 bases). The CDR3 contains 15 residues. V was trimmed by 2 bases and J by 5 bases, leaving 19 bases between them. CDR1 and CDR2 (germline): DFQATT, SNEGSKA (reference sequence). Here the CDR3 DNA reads TGCAGTGCTAGAACCCCCTCTACAGGTTTCGACGAGCAGTACTTC. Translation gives CSARTPSTGFDEQYF.

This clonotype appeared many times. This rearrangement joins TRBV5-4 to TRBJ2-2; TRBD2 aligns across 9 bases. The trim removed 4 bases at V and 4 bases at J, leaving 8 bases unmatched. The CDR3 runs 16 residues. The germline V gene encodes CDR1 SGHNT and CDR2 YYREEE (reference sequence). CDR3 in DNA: TGTGCCAGCAGCCCGGGAGCTAGCGGGGCCACCGGGGAGCTGTTTTTT. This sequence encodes CASSPGASGATGELFF.